This TCR beta chain was found in a study of shared clonotypes between healthy human individuals. The method was immunoSEQ multiplex PCR; TCRdb's version includes in-frame clones alone and lacks a portion of them. The top ten clones hold about 0.42% of a sample with approximately 1.5 million clones, 95% to 99% of them seen once. About this clone: As yet, its antigen is unknown.

The CDR3 is made up of 16 amino acids. The germline V gene has CDR1 SGHVS and CDR2 FQNEAQ. The ends were cut back, 8 bases at V and 6 bases at J, with 25 bases in the middle. General study findings and limits: Clonotypes shared by all four sorted-subset donors had higher generation probabilities than non-shared clonotypes.

The study drew all its donors from Caucasian adults living in Nashville, Tennessee. The clonotype was recovered from a man aged 25 to 45 in good health. The sequencing sample was made of naive CD4+ T cells sorted from blood. Subset meaning: CD45RA+ positively selected. V usage is TRBV7-8 and J usage is TRBJ1-2; D is unclear. DNA of the CDR3: TGTGCCAGCTTCCAACTCTTCACCCACCGGCTGGATGGCTACACCTTC. Its protein is CASFQLFTHRLDGYTF.